The 19 T cell receptor beta chains presented below share a single source sample, sequenced in a study of blood T cells in healthy people across ages. Together with a sample-barcoded 5' primer, a J-beta primer mix was included in a second PCR lasting about 6 to 11 cycles. Each CDR3 protein is one row after TCRdb ran MiXCR on the 5' RACE reads. Of about 620,000 distinct CDR3 sequences listed, around 20% were seen once; the top ten hold approximately 3.6%. Sequenced sample: blood. All receptors derive from a man between 65 and 79 years old in good health.

This clonotype was picked up one time. V and J are TRBV4-2 and TRBJ2-1, with TRBD2 matching 11 bases. The CDR3 length is 16 residues. The junction had 3 bases not matched to a gene; V was cut back by 1 base and J by 4 bases. Germline loops: CDR1 LGHNA, CDR2 YNFKEQ. CDR3 sequence reads: CASSQGVAGGYNEQFF. CDR3 bases: TGTGCCAGCAGCCAAGGGGTAGCGGGAGGGTACAATGAGCAGTTCTTC.

Worth noting for this clonotype: Mismatch with germline at one junction end may stem from a read error. This rearrangement joins TRBV4-3 to TRBJ2-4; D possibly uses TRBD1 or TRBD2 (5 bases each). The germline CDR1 and CDR2 sequences are LGHNA and YSLEER. The CDR3 is 15 amino acids. CDR3 loop: CASSQDWGWENILYF. In DNA form, the CDR3 reads TGCGCCAGCAGCCAAGATTGGGGGTGGGAAAACATTCTGTACTTC.

This clonotype occurred a few times. The chain joins TRBV12-3 or TRBV12-4 to TRBJ1-3; D ambiguous. This CDR3 spans 12 amino acids. Trimming took off 8 bases at V and 4 bases at J, with 9 bases between the two ends. The CDR3 reads CASRPGGNTIYF. The CDR3 nucleotides are TGTGCCAGCCGACCGGGAGGAAACACCATATATTTT.

The rearrangement joins TRBV5-5 to TRBJ1-5; D ambiguous. V lost 1 base, J lost 2 bases, and 10 bases lay in between. The CDR3 covers 15 residues. The germline CDR1 and CDR2 sequences are SGHKS and YYEKEE (reference sequence). As DNA, the CDR3 is TGTGCCAGCAGCTTGTTTGTAGATGGCAATCAGCCCCAGCATTTT. This translates into CASSLFVDGNQPQHF.

This rearrangement joins TRBV6-6 to TRBJ2-5, with no clear D. The J call may not be correct, given that the DNA end is closer to TRBJ2-1. The CDR3 is made up of 11 amino acids. Looked up from germline, CDR1 is MNHNY and CDR2 is SVGAGI (reference sequence). The CDR3 sequence is CASKSVNQQFF. CDR3 nucleotide sequence: TGTGCCAGCAAGTCGGTTAATCAGCAGTTCTTC.

On this clonotype itself: Its ends do not fully match the called genes, so a read error is possible. The chain couples TRBV19 to TRBJ2-4; 8 bases agree with TRBD1. CDR1 and CDR2 (germline): LNHDA, SQIVND (reference sequence). CDR3 length equals 15 residues. CDR3 loop: CASSPPGTGLIGPEF. The DNA of the CDR3 is TGTGCCAGTAGTCCTCCCGGGACAGGTTTAATCGGACCAGAATTC.

The rearrangement links TRBV4-1 to TRBJ2-3; 16 bases match TRBD2. The V gene's germline CDR1 is MGHRA and CDR2 YSYEKL. CDR3 length equals 16 residues. The trim removed 2 bases at V and 6 bases at J, leaving 2 bases unmatched. CDR3 sequence: CASSQMGLAGGDTQYF. CDR3 in DNA: TGCGCCAGCAGCCAAATGGGACTAGCGGGAGGGGATACGCAGTATTTT.

The CDR3 spells CASRAQGFSGNTIYF. In DNA, the CDR3 is TGTGCCAGCAGGGCGCAGGGGTTCTCTGGAAACACCATATATTTT. The rearrangement uses TRBV12-3 or TRBV12-4 and TRBJ1-3, with D tentatively TRBD1 (6 bases). V lost 6 bases, J lost 0 bases, and 12 bases lay in between. The CDR3 extends over 15 amino acids.

This chain joins TRBV6-1 and TRBJ2-1, with TRBD2 matching 12 bases. This CDR3 region has 16 residues. V lost 7 bases to trimming and J lost 8 bases; unmatched junction nucleotides: 12. From germline, CDR1 is MNHNS and CDR2 SASEGT. CDR3 in amino acids: CASIRLAGVWSDEQFF. The CDR3 nucleotides read TGTGCCAGCATCCGACTAGCGGGAGTTTGGTCCGATGAGCAGTTCTTC.

V usage is TRBV10-3 and J usage is TRBJ2-7; D is perhaps TRBD2 (6 bases). Germline V gene data show CDR1 as ENHRY and CDR2 as SYGVKD. The CDR3 is 15 residues long. V dropped 4 bases and J dropped 0 bases, with 13 bases sitting between them. This chain's CDR3 is CAISGLVGSSYEQYF. The CDR3 DNA reads as TGTGCCATCAGTGGACTAGTTGGGTCCTCCTACGAGCAGTACTTC.

The V gene is TRBV7-2, the J gene TRBJ2-1; D is uncertain. The CDR3 length is 14 residues. In germline, CDR1 is SGHTA, CDR2 FQGNSA. The V end lost 3 bases, the J end lost 5 bases, and 11 bases lay between the germline ends. CDR3 DNA sequence: TGTGCCAGCAGCTTCCGGCCAGACCACAATGAGCAGTTCTTC. Encoded protein: CASSFRPDHNEQFF.

The genes are TRBV4-1 and TRBJ2-7; possible D gene TRBD1, 5 bases. The germline V and J ends were trimmed by 4 bases and 2 bases, with 15 bases remaining between them. Per germline, CDR1 MGHRA and CDR2 YSYEKL. This CDR3 has 15 residues. This CDR3 reads CASSLQEGEAYEQYF. CDR3 in DNA: TGCGCCAGCAGCCTTCAGGAAGGGGAAGCCTACGAGCAGTACTTC.

Many counts were recorded for this clonotype. The chain carries TRBV29-1 and TRBJ2-5; TRBD1 is a possible D gene (5 bases). The germline V gene encodes CDR1 SQVTM and CDR2 ANQGSEA. The V end lost 2 bases, the J end lost 4 bases, and 8 bases lay between the germline ends. The CDR3 loop spans 12 amino acids. The CDR3 region is CSVERGPETQYF. As DNA, the CDR3 is TGCAGCGTTGAAAGGGGTCCAGAGACCCAGTACTTC.

At least ten counts were recorded for this clonotype. V gene TRBV21-1 combines with J gene TRBJ2-4; TRBD1, as called in the table, went unchecked against the DNA. TRBV21-1 is a documented pseudogene. The CDR3 runs 13 residues. The DNA for the CDR3 is TGTGCCACCTTTCGGGGGGAAAGGTACATTCAGTACTTC. Protein: CATFRGERYIQYF.

V is TRBV5-5 and J is TRBJ2-7; 7 bases are a match to TRBD1. Trimming took 4 bases from V and 6 from J; bases not matched to a gene: 10. This CDR3 spans 14 amino acids. CDR1 is SGHKS, CDR2 YYEKEE, per germline (reference sequence). CDR3 nucleotide sequence: TGTGCCAGCAGCCTAACGACAGGGAGAGGCGAGCAGTACTTC. Protein product: CASSLTTGRGEQYF. The full variable domain, with the rest looked up from reference TRBV5-5 and TRBJ2-7, is DAGVTQSPTHLIKTRGQQVTLRCSPISGHKSVSWYQQVLGQGPQFIFQYYEKEERGRGNFPDRFSARQFPNYSSELNVNALLLGDSALYLCASSLTTGRGEQYFGPGTRLTVT.

This chain links TRBV10-3 with TRBJ2-5; tentative D call: TRBD2 (5 bases). The germline V and J ends were trimmed by 4 bases and 5 bases, with 8 bases remaining between them. CDR3 length: 12 residues. Germline V gene sequence: CDR1 ENHRY, CDR2 SYGVKD. The CDR3 is CAISGPGETQYF. CDR3 sequence (DNA): TGTGCCATCAGTGGCCCGGGGGAGACCCAGTACTTC.

J is TRBJ1-1 and V is TRBV19; D is unresolved. V was clipped by 3 bases and J by 0 bases, with 11 bases between them. The length of the CDR3 is 15 residues. CDR1 is LNHDA and CDR2 is SQIVND in the germline V gene (reference sequence). The CDR3 sequence is CASSIGPSMNTEAFF. The CDR3 DNA reads as TGTGCCAGTAGTATCGGACCGAGCATGAACACTGAAGCTTTCTTT.

The CDR3 sequence: CASSPSGGLNEQFF. The CDR3 DNA reads TGTGCCAGCAGTCCCAGTGGGGGGCTGAATGAGCAGTTCTTC. The chain recombines TRBV6-2 or TRBV6-3 with TRBJ2-1, with D perhaps being TRBD1 or TRBD2 (6 bases each). Trimming stripped 5 bases from V and 7 bases from J, with 15 bases between. Looked up from germline, CDR1 is MNHEY and CDR2 is SVGEGT. This CDR3 spans 14 amino acids.

This clonotype was recorded once. This chain uses TRBV29-1 with TRBJ2-5; D might be TRBD2 (6 bases). CDR3 size: 12 residues. Germline V gene data show CDR1 as SQVTM and CDR2 as ANQGSEA. The V end was cut by 8 bases, the J end by 5 bases, with 15 bases between. Written as DNA, the CDR3 is TGCAGCCTGGGGTCGGGGGACGAGACCCAGTACTTC. It is translated as CSLGSGDETQYF.